Below, 9 T cell receptor beta chains from the same sample are listed, as sequenced in a study of T cell changes during pregnancy in multiple sclerosis. The data were produced by immunoSEQ multiplex PCR, yet TCRdb's version contains in-frame clones alone and is incomplete. Among 61,000 or so clones listed, 93% were seen once. The material was CD4+ T cells from peripheral blood mononuclear cells, obtained before pregnancy. The origin of the receptors is a female donor with multiple sclerosis, enrolled in a pregnancy study.

The chain uses TRBV7-9 and TRBJ2-2, with 9 bases fitting TRBD2. V lost 3 bases, J lost 7 bases, and 3 bases stayed unmatched. CDR1 is SEHNR and CDR2 is FQNEAQ in the germline V gene (reference sequence). This CDR3 is 14 amino acids long. As DNA, the CDR3 is TGTGCCAGCAGCTTCCTAGCGGGATTCGGGGAGCTGTTTTTT. It encodes CASSFLAGFGELFF. Based on the CDR3 plus reference TRBV7-9 and TRBJ2-2, the full variable domain is DTGVSQNPRHKITKRGQNVTFRCDPISEHNRLYWYRQTLGQGPEFLTYFQNEAQLEKSRLLSDRFSAERPKGSFSTLEIQRTEQGDSAMYLCASSFLAGFGELFFGEGSRLTVL.

The rearrangement uses TRBV7-2 and TRBJ2-1, with 7 positions matching TRBD2. The CDR3 is 16 residues long. After removal of 3 bases from V and 0 bases from J, the junction contained 5 bases not matched to a gene. Germline-derived CDR1 and CDR2 are SGHTA and FQGNSA. The CDR3 nucleotides are TGTGCCAGCAGCTTGGTGGGGACTAACTCCTACAATGAGCAGTTCTTC. Its protein product is CASSLVGTNSYNEQFF.

V and J are TRBV5-4 and TRBJ2-7, with 9 nucleotides matching TRBD1. Germline lookup yields CDR1 SGHNT and CDR2 YYREEE (reference sequence). CDR3 length equals 16 residues. J was trimmed by 0 bases and V by 4 bases; bases with no gene match: 8. The CDR3 spells CASSGGGQGGSYEQYF. Here the CDR3 DNA reads TGTGCCAGCAGCGGGGGGGGACAGGGAGGCTCCTACGAGCAGTACTTC. Looking up the rest from reference TRBV5-4 and TRBJ2-7 gives the full variable domain: ETGVTQSPTHLIKTRGQQVTLRCSSQSGHNTVSWYQQALGQGPQFIFQYYREEENGRGNFPPRFSGLQFPNYSSELNVNALELDDSALYLCASSGGGQGGSYEQYFGPGTRLTVT.

The V and J genes are TRBV5-6 and TRBJ2-7; D is perhaps TRBD1 (6 bases). The germline V gene has CDR1 SGHDT and CDR2 YYEEEE. With 4 bases removed from V and 9 bases from J, the gap between germline ends came to 11 bases. This CDR3 region has 11 residues. DNA of the CDR3: TGTGCCAGCAGCGCAGGGGTAGGGCAGTACTTC. Amino acid sequence: CASSAGVGQYF.

The chain carries TRBV6-1 and TRBJ2-7; 7 positions match TRBD2. The ends lost 8 bases at V and 6 bases at J; junction bases unmatched: 13. In germline, CDR1 is MNHNS, CDR2 SASEGT. This CDR3 comprises 14 residues. The CDR3, as DNA: TGTGCCAGCCGGGAGGCTCGATTCCTACGCGAGCAGTACTTC. Residues: CASREARFLREQYF.

This clone was seen a handful of times. The V and J genes are TRBV7-3 and TRBJ2-7; maybe TRBD1 (6 bases). V dropped 5 bases and J dropped 7 bases, with 18 bases sitting between them. From germline, CDR1 is SGHTA and CDR2 FQGTGA. The CDR3 has 14 amino acids. In nucleotides, the CDR3 is TGTGCCAGCAGCGTTACAGGGACGGCGGGTGAGCAGTACTTC. Its translation: CASSVTGTAGEQYF. The whole variable domain, filled in from reference TRBV7-3 and TRBJ2-7, reads GAGVSQTPSNKVTEKGKYVELRCDPISGHTALYWYRQSLGQGPEFLIYFQGTGAADDSGLPNDRFFAVRPEGSVSTLKIQRTERGDSAVYLCASSVTGTAGEQYFGPGTRLTVT.

This sequence joins TRBV7-9 and TRBJ1-1, with D unclear. The V end lost 1 base, the J end lost 5 bases, and 8 bases lay between the germline ends. The CDR3 totals 13 residues. CDR1 and CDR2 from the germline V gene are SEHNR and FQNEAQ (reference sequence). The CDR3 protein is CASSLEYRTEAFF. Here the CDR3 DNA reads TGTGCCAGCAGCTTAGAATACAGAACTGAAGCTTTCTTT.

This chain uses TRBV7-9 with TRBJ2-1; TRBD2 agrees at 7 bases. Germline V gives CDR1 SEHNR, CDR2 FQNEAQ (reference sequence). With 7 bases clipped from V and 10 bases from J, the junction kept 16 bases outside the gene matches. The CDR3 totals 15 residues. This CDR3 reads CASTPAGPQGYEQFF. Written as DNA, the CDR3 is TGTGCCAGCACCCCAGCGGGACCCCAAGGGTACGAGCAGTTCTTC. The full variable domain, its missing parts supplied by reference TRBV7-9 and TRBJ2-1, is DTGVSQNPRHKITKRGQNVTFRCDPISEHNRLYWYRQTLGQGPEFLTYFQNEAQLEKSRLLSDRFSAERPKGSFSTLEIQRTEQGDSAMYLCASTPAGPQGYEQFFGPGTRLTVL.

The chain joins TRBV9 to TRBJ2-2; 11 bases fit TRBD2. Germline CDR1 and CDR2: SGDLS and YYNGEE. The CDR3 spans 17 residues. The ends lost 3 bases at V and 3 bases at J; junction bases unmatched: 7. The CDR3, as DNA: TGTGCCAGCAGCGGTGTCCTACTAGCGGGGGACACCGGGGAGCTGTTTTTT. It translates to CASSGVLLAGDTGELFF.